Listed here are 27 T cell receptor beta chains from one sample, sequenced in a study of human T cells and chemical hapten exposure. TCRdb recomputed calls from the 5' RACE reads with MiXCR, one row per CDR3 protein. The table shows about 110,000 distinct CDR3 sequences, with approximately 19% occurring only once. The authors extracted total RNA from unfractionated whole blood. These receptors all stem from a human donor in good health.

The chain uses TRBV3-1 and TRBJ2-7; possibly TRBD1 for D (6 bases). Trimming left V 1 base short and J 9 bases short, with 16 bases between. The CDR3 spans 14 residues. Germline CDR1 LGHDT, CDR2 YNNKEL (reference sequence). Here the CDR3 DNA reads TGTGCCAGCAGCCAAGTAGGGACACCGGAACTGCAGTACTTC. Its translation is CASSQVGTPELQYF.

CDR3 sequence: CATSREKASGPFQETQYF. CDR3 sequence (DNA): TGTGCCACCAGCAGAGAAAAGGCTAGCGGGCCTTTCCAAGAGACCCAGTACTTC. This chain connects TRBV15 to TRBJ2-5, with 8 nucleotides matching TRBD2. Trimming cost V 0 bases and J 1 base; bases outside gene matches: 10. The CDR3 is 18 amino acids. Germline V gives CDR1 LNHNV, CDR2 YYDKDF (reference sequence).

V gene TRBV12-3 or TRBV12-4 combines with J gene TRBJ2-5, with D possibly TRBD2 on 5 matching bases. The V end was cut by 5 bases, the J end by 5 bases, with 15 bases between. This CDR3 is 14 amino acids long. CDR3 amino acids: CASSPSLVTETQYF. CDR3 DNA: TGTGCCAGCAGTCCCTCACTAGTCACCGAGACCCAGTACTTC.

This clonotype came up a few times. This chain's CDR3 is CASSTDRFYGYTF. The CDR3 DNA is TGTGCCAGCAGCACAGACAGGTTCTATGGCTACACCTTC. The V call is TRBV5-4, the J call TRBJ1-2; D is perhaps TRBD1 (6 bases). V dropped 4 bases and J dropped 4 bases, with 11 bases sitting between them. CDR1 is SGHNT and CDR2 is YYREEE in the germline V gene (reference sequence). There are 13 residues in the CDR3. Drawing the rest from reference TRBV5-4 and TRBJ1-2, the complete variable domain is ETGVTQSPTHLIKTRGQQVTLRCSSQSGHNTVSWYQQALGQGPQFIFQYYREEENGRGNFPPRFSGLQFPNYSSELNVNALELDDSALYLCASSTDRFYGYTFGSGTRLTVV.

There are a few counts of this clonotype. The chain uses TRBV28 and TRBJ2-5; 8 bases align to TRBD2. Germline values: CDR1 MDHEN, CDR2 SYDVKM. The V segment lost 6 bases and the J segment 3 bases; nucleotides outside the gene matches: 9. The CDR3 contains 15 residues. CDR3 in DNA: TGTGCCAGCAGCCGCCCGATACTAGCGGAAGAGACCCAGTACTTC. Its translation: CASSRPILAEETQYF.

This clonotype was detected only a few times. The rearrangement joins TRBV20-1 to TRBJ2-6; D possibly corresponds to TRBD1 (6 bases). Germline CDR1 is DFQATT and CDR2 is SNEGSKA (reference sequence). CDR3 length equals 14 residues. CDR3 nucleotides: TGCAGCGGGACATCCGTCTCTGGGGCCAACGTCCTGACTTTC. This encodes CSGTSVSGANVLTF.

The V gene is TRBV20-1, the J gene TRBJ2-7; 12 bases are a match to TRBD2. The CDR3 has 16 residues. V shed 6 bases, J shed 7 bases, and the junction held 16 bases outside the gene matches. Germline V lookup: CDR1 DFQATT, CDR2 SNEGSKA (reference sequence). CDR3 residues: CSALTPLAGGWGEQYF. The CDR3 coding sequence is TGCAGTGCCCTAACTCCACTAGCGGGAGGTTGGGGTGAGCAGTACTTC.

This clonotype was recorded only once. This chain joins TRBV6-5 and TRBJ2-7; 9 nucleotides match TRBD1. Germline loops: CDR1 MNHEY, CDR2 SVGAGI. V lost 2 bases to trimming and J lost 2 bases; unmatched junction nucleotides: 4. The CDR3 runs to 15 residues. CDR3 DNA sequence: TGTGCCAGCAGTTACCAGGGACAGGGCACCTACGAGCAGTACTTC. Its translation is CASSYQGQGTYEQYF.

In this sample, this clonotype turned up a few times. The rearrangement joins TRBV29-1 to TRBJ2-5; D is ambiguous. This CDR3 spans 12 amino acids. Between the trimmed V and J ends, which lost 4 bases and 2 bases, there was a span of 8 bases. Per germline, CDR1 SQVTM and CDR2 ANQGSEA. Here the CDR3 DNA reads TGCAGCGTTGGTTACACTCAAGAGACCCAGTACTTC. It yields the protein CSVGYTQETQYF.

This clonotype occurred a few times. The V and J genes are TRBV11-2 and TRBJ2-1; TRBD2 agrees at 14 bases. The junction had 2 bases not matched to a gene; V was cut back by 3 bases and J by 1 base. CDR1 is SGHAT, CDR2 FQNNGV, per germline. The CDR3 spans 17 residues. CDR3 nucleotides: TGTGCCAGCAGCTTCGGGACTAGCGGGAGTTCCTACAATGAGCAGTTCTTC. Translated: CASSFGTSGSSYNEQFF.

The gene calls are TRBV27 and TRBJ2-4; D might be TRBD1 (6 bases). V was shortened by 2 bases and J by 1 base, with 9 bases between the two germline ends. Per germline, CDR1 MNHEY and CDR2 SMNVEV (reference sequence). This CDR3 has 15 amino acids. The CDR3 region is CASSLADRAKNIQYF. The CDR3 nucleotides are TGTGCCAGCAGTTTAGCCGACAGGGCCAAAAACATTCAGTACTTC.

This chain uses TRBV28 with TRBJ2-3; TRBD2 matches at 8 bases. Germline V gives CDR1 MDHEN, CDR2 SYDVKM. The CDR3 extends over 15 amino acids. V lost 7 bases to trimming and J lost 2 bases; unmatched junction nucleotides: 8. The CDR3 here is CASTRGGPHTDTQYF. The DNA of the CDR3 is TGTGCCAGCACCCGCGGGGGGCCTCACACAGATACGCAGTATTTT.

This clonotype has more than one count but fewer than ten. The chain couples TRBV3-1 to TRBJ2-3; 12 nucleotides match TRBD2. The CDR3 length is 17 residues. J lost 1 base, V lost 4 bases, and 6 bases had no gene match. Looked up from germline, CDR1 is LGHDT and CDR2 is YNNKEL (reference sequence). The CDR3 nucleotides read TGTGCCAGCAGCCCCCGGACTAGCGGGACACGCACAGATACGCAGTATTTT. Translation gives CASSPRTSGTRTDTQYF.

This clonotype was observed a few times. The gene calls are TRBV28 and TRBJ2-3; no definite D call. CDR1 is MDHEN and CDR2 is SYDVKM in the germline V gene. The CDR3 totals 11 residues. V was cut by 2 bases and J by 7 bases, with 4 bases left in between. CDR3 sequence reads: CASSLKNTQYF. The DNA for the CDR3 is TGTGCCAGCAGTTTAAAAAATACGCAGTATTTT.

J is TRBJ2-3 and V is TRBV7-2; TRBD2 aligns across 10 bases. The V gene end was trimmed by 3 bases and the J gene end by 4 bases; junction bases not matched to a gene: 7. CDR3 length: 16 amino acids. The germline gives CDR1 SGHTA, CDR2 FQGNSA. The CDR3 DNA reads as TGTGCCAGCAGCTTGACAAGCGGGAGGGCCCCAGATACGCAGTATTTT. As protein: CASSLTSGRAPDTQYF.

In its sample, this clonotype was seen a few times. The V and J genes are TRBV29-1 and TRBJ2-1; TRBD2 might be the D (7 bases). Germline V CDR1 and CDR2: SQVTM, ANQGSEA. This CDR3 is built from 14 residues. Trimming took 7 bases from V and 9 from J, leaving 22 bases between them. The CDR3, as DNA: TGCAGCGGTAGGGGGGGGGCCCTGTATGTTGAGCAGTTCTTC. Protein: CSGRGGALYVEQFF.

The gene calls are TRBV28 and TRBJ1-1, with D uncertain. V gave up 7 bases and J gave up 11 bases, with 17 bases separating them. CDR3 length: 12 amino acids. CDR1 and CDR2 (germline): MDHEN, SYDVKM. The CDR3 reads CASTAPPLTAFF. CDR3 DNA sequence: TGTGCCAGCACGGCCCCCCCCCTAACGGCTTTCTTT.

This chain uses TRBV2 with TRBJ1-1; no clear D. Germline lookup yields CDR1 SNHLY and CDR2 FYNNEI. Trimming left V 10 bases short and J 0 bases short, with 12 bases between. The CDR3 extends over 13 amino acids. CDR3 DNA: TGTGCCACCGGACGGGTTATGAACACTGAAGCTTTCTTT. Translation gives CATGRVMNTEAFF. The full variable domain, completed using reference TRBV2 and TRBJ1-1, is EPEVTQTPSHQVTQMGQEVILRCVPISNHLYFYWYRQILGQKVEFLVSFYNNEISEKSEIFDDQFSVERPDGSNFTLKIRSTKLEDSAMYFCATGRVMNTEAFFGQGTRLTVV.

In this sample, this clonotype turned up a few times. This chain connects TRBV18 to TRBJ2-1, with unresolved D. This CDR3 has 15 amino acids. Germline V lookup: CDR1 KGHSH, CDR2 LQKENI. With 3 bases removed from V and 4 bases from J, the gap between germline ends came to 13 bases. Written as DNA, the CDR3 is TGTGCCAGCTCACCTAGCCTAGAGGCGTACAATGAGCAGTTCTTC. Translating it yields CASSPSLEAYNEQFF.

This clonotype was counted between two and nine times. This sequence joins TRBV5-6 and TRBJ2-5, with 8 bases that match TRBD1. With V trimmed by 0 bases and J by 5 bases, 6 bases remained unmatched. CDR3 length: 15 amino acids. Per germline, CDR1 SGHDT and CDR2 YYEEEE. CDR3 protein: CASSLADRAYETQYF. The CDR3 coding sequence is TGTGCCAGCAGCTTGGCGGACAGGGCTTATGAGACCCAGTACTTC.

The sample holds a few counts of this clonotype. The chain carries TRBV9 and TRBJ2-7; D gene unclear. V gave up 0 bases and J gave up 2 bases, with 12 bases separating them. The CDR3 has 15 residues. Germline V gene lookup returns CDR1 SGDLS and CDR2 YYNGEE. The CDR3 spells CASSVAGSYPYEQYF. The CDR3 DNA reads TGTGCCAGCAGCGTAGCGGGCAGTTACCCCTACGAGCAGTACTTC.

This sequence joins TRBV13 and TRBJ2-5; maybe TRBD2 (5 bases). The CDR3 length is 13 residues. V dropped 6 bases and J dropped 2 bases, with 10 bases sitting between them. Germline V gives CDR1 PRHDT, CDR2 FYEKMQ (reference sequence). The CDR3 sequence is CASSNSDQETQYF. The CDR3 region has the DNA TGTGCCAGCAGTAATAGCGATCAAGAGACCCAGTACTTC.

This clonotype occurred a few times. V and J are TRBV7-9 and TRBJ2-4; TRBD2 is a possible D gene (5 bases). The CDR3 runs 15 residues. CDR1 is SEHNR, CDR2 FQNEAQ, per germline (reference sequence). V was clipped by 2 bases and J by 8 bases, with 16 bases between them. CDR3 loop: CASSLMGLDGDIQYF. The CDR3 coding sequence is TGTGCCAGCAGCTTAATGGGTCTGGACGGGGACATTCAGTACTTC.

The chain employs TRBV9 and TRBJ2-1; either TRBD1 or TRBD2 may fit D (5 bases each). The CDR3 spans 12 residues. Trimming took 3 bases from V and 12 from J, leaving 13 bases between them. In germline, CDR1 is SGDLS, CDR2 YYNGEE. In DNA form, the CDR3 reads TGTGCCAGCAGCGGGGCACTGAGGGGGCAGTTCTTC. As protein: CASSGALRGQFF. The whole variable domain, filled in from reference TRBV9 and TRBJ2-1, reads DSGVTQTPKHLITATGQRVTLRCSPRSGDLSVYWYQQSLDQGLQFLIQYYNGEERAKGNILERFSAQQFPDLHSELNLSSLELGDSALYFCASSGALRGQFFGPGTRLTVL.

The sample holds a few counts of this clonotype. This sequence joins TRBV29-1 and TRBJ2-3; 13 bases are shared with TRBD2. After removal of 7 bases from V and 4 bases from J, the junction contained 5 bases not matched to a gene. CDR3 length equals 14 residues. The germline gives CDR1 SQVTM, CDR2 ANQGSEA. CDR3 loop: CSAGTSGIPDTQYF. Written as DNA, the CDR3 is TGCAGCGCCGGGACTAGCGGGATACCAGATACGCAGTATTTT.

The V and J genes are TRBV11-2 and TRBJ2-3, with TRBD2 identical over 7 bases. The CDR3 length is 15 residues. Germline V gene lookup returns CDR1 SGHAT and CDR2 FQNNGV. The ends lost 0 bases at V and 4 bases at J; junction bases unmatched: 4. CDR3 protein: CASSLEASGPDTQYF. CDR3 nucleotides: TGTGCCAGCAGCTTAGAGGCTAGCGGCCCAGATACGCAGTATTTT.

V gene TRBV7-8 combines with J gene TRBJ2-3; 8 nucleotides align to TRBD2. The trim removed 5 bases at V and 0 bases at J, leaving 7 bases unmatched. The CDR3 runs 16 residues. Germline CDR1 SGHVS, CDR2 FQNEAQ. The CDR3 region has the DNA TGTGCCAGCAGCCCCGTAGCGGGGACTAGCACAGATACGCAGTATTTT. This codes for CASSPVAGTSTDTQYF.